These T cell receptor beta chains were read from a single sample in a study of cytomegalovirus exposure and HLA in healthy donors. Produced via immunoSEQ multiplex PCR; TCRdb's table is partial and in-frame only. The sample gives about 200,000 clones, 70% to 90% of which show up once; less than 0.35% is in the top ten. Material: PBMCs. These receptors were obtained from a young woman in good health and CMV-seronegative. Each CDR3 is given with its conserved first and last residue. A D gene is named only where the DNA matches it firmly. Expanded clones get a size class; other rows say once, few or many, or leave the size out.

- - TRBJ1-2 TRBV7-2 TGTGCCAGCAGCTTAGCTGGGGACATTCGTGGCTACACCTTC CASSLAGDIRGYTF
TRBD1 - TRBJ2-2 TRBV5-4 TGTGCCAGCAGCCCCGGACAGGGGGCTACGAACACCGGGGAGCTGTTTTTT CASSPGQGATNTGELFF
TRBD2 - TRBJ2-1 TRBV6-6 TGTGCCAGCAATCTGCTGGCTAGCGGGGGAGGTGAGCAGTTCTTC CASNLLASGGGEQFF
- - TRBJ1-4 TRBV5-1 TGCGCCAGCAGCTGGGTCGGGGTCGGAACTAATGAAAAACTGTTTTTT CASSWVGVGTNEKLFF
TRBD1 - TRBJ1-1 TRBV4-1 TGCGCCAGCAGCCCCCCGACAGGGGCGAACACTGAAGCTTTCTTT CASSPPTGANTEAFF
- once TRBJ1-2 TRBV11-2 TGTGCCAGCAGCGAACAGGGAACGGGCTACACCTTC CASSEQGTGYTF
- - TRBJ2-7 TRBV19 TGTGCCAGTAGCCCCGGGACTTACTCCTACGAGCAGTACTTC CASSPGTYSYEQYF
TRBD2 once TRBJ2-1 TRBV27 TGTGCCAGCAGTACCTGGCGGGAGGACAGCTCTGGAGAGCAGTTCTTC CASSTWREDSSGEQFF
- - TRBJ1-2 TRBV5-6 TGTGCCAGCAGCCCCGGCCGGGGGGTTAACTATGGCTACACCTTC CASSPGRGVNYGYTF
- - TRBJ1-3 TRBV28 TGTGCCAGCAGTTTATGGGACATCTCTGGAAACACCATATATTTT CASSLWDISGNTIYF
- - TRBJ1-2 TRBV6-1 TGTGCCAGCAGCCTGCGTGACTATGGCTACACCTTC CASSLRDYGYTF
- few TRBJ2-7 TRBV2 TGTGCCAGCAGTGATTATGAGTGGGCAGGTAGCTCCTACGAGCAGTACTTC CASSDYEWAGSSYEQYF
- - TRBJ1-5 TRBV27 TGTGCCAGCAGAAAAGGGGGATTTGGCAATCAGCCCCAGCATTTT CASRKGGFGNQPQHF
TRBD1 - TRBJ1-5 TRBV19 TGTGCCAGTAGTTACGGGACAGGGCATCAGCCCCAGCATTTT CASSYGTGHQPQHF
TRBD1 - TRBJ1-1 TRBV2 TGTGCCAGCAGTCTAGAGAGACAGGGGGCCGCTTTCTTT CASSLERQGAAFF
TRBD2 - TRBJ2-2 TRBV29-1 TGCAGCGTGCGGGGGACTAGCGGGGTCGCGAACACCGGGGAGCTGTTTTTT CSVRGTSGVANTGELFF
- - TRBJ2-7 TRBV10-1 TGCGCCAGCAGTGGACCATCTACAGGGCTTAGCTCCTACGAGCAGTACTTC CASSGPSTGLSSYEQYF
- - TRBJ2-2 TRBV14 TGTGCCAGCAGCCAAGATTTCCGTAGCAGATACACCGGGGAGCTGTTTTTT CASSQDFRSRYTGELFF
TRBD2 - TRBJ2-1 TRBV7-6 TGTGCCAGCAGTTTGCAACTAGCGGGGAACATACGGGGATCCTACAATGAGCAGTTCTTC CASSLQLAGNIRGSYNEQFF
- - TRBJ2-5 TRBV20-1 TGCAGTGCTAGAGGAGGCGGTTCCCAGTACTTC CSARGGGSQYF
TRBD2 - TRBJ2-3 TRBV25-1 TGTGCCAGCAGTGCTAGCGGGAGTACAGATACGCAGTATTTT CASSASGSTDTQYF
- - TRBJ2-7 TRBV7-8 TGTGCCAGCAGCTTACTCCGGGATGGCGAGCAGTACTTC CASSLLRDGEQYF
TRBD2 - TRBJ2-1 TRBV7-6 TGTGCCAGCAGCTTAGTTGGGGGGGTAGCGATTACGAATGAGCAGTTCTTC CASSLVGGVAITNEQFF
- - TRBJ1-1 TRBV5-6 TGTGCCAGCAGCCTGGTATTGGCCGACTTGGTGAGACGCACTGAAGCTTTCTTT CASSLVLADLVRRTEAFF
TRBD1 - TRBJ1-5 TRBV19 TGTGCCAGTGAAACGACAGGGGGATATCAGCCCCAGCATTTT CASETTGGYQPQHF
- - TRBJ2-6 TRBV28 TGTGCCAGCAGTTTTGGGGGGTCCGGGGCCAACGTCCTGACTTTC CASSFGGSGANVLTF
- - TRBJ1-1 TRBV19 TGTGCCAGCAAGTTCGCCGGGACACCATTCGGGAACACTGAAGCTTTCTTT CASKFAGTPFGNTEAFF
TRBD1 few TRBJ2-7 TRBV11-2 TGTGCCAGCAGCCTGGACAGGGTGGGGGTCGAGCAGTACTTC CASSLDRVGVEQYF
TRBD2 - TRBJ2-1 TRBV5-1 TGCGCCAGCAGCTTGCGAGAAGGGACTAGTAATGAGCAGTTCTTC CASSLREGTSNEQFF